This T cell receptor (beta chain) is drawn from a study of blood T cell repertoires in COVID-19. At the level of the study: Sites across the United States, Italy and Spain contributed samples from acute and convalescent COVID-19.

Participants were aged about 18 to 100 years, lived in under 30 US areas, and enrolled virtually. Participants were placed into cohorts based on the clinical history they reported. Germline assignment: CDR1 MGHRA and CDR2 YSYEKL. Trimming at V came to 1 base and at J to 1 base, leaving 7 bases not matched to a gene. The CDR3 extends over 17 amino acids. Methods used by the authors: Counts of nucleated cells, estimated from reference gene primer amplification, were obtained. TCRdb keeps only in-frame clones here, not all; method: immunoSEQ multiplex PCR. V and J calls and clone size are those listed in that table; D and trimming were worked out from the DNA. Altogether about 210,000 clones are present, around 90% being singletons, with the ten largest covering about 9.3%.

The V gene is TRBV4-1, the J gene TRBJ2-5; TRBD2 aligns across 9 bases. The source is a man aged 18 to 30 with acute COVID-19. Input material: PBMCs or T cells enriched from blood (not recorded which). CDR3 nucleotide sequence: TGCGCCAGCAGCCAAGTTGGGCTAGCGGGGCTCCAAGAGACCCAGTACTTC. It encodes CASSQVGLAGLQETQYF.